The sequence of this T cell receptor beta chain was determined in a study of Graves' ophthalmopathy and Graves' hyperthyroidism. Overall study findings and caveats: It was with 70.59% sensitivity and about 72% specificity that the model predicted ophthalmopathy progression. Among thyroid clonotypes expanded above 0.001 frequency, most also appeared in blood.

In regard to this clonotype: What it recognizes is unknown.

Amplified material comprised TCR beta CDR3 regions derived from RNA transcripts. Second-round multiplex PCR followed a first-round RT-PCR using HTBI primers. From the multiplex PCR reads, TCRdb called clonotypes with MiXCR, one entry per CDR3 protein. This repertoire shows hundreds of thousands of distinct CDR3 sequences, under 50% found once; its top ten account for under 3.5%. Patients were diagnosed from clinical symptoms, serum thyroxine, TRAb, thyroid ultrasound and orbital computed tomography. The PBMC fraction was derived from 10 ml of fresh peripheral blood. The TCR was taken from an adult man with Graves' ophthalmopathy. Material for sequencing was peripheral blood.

The CDR3 sequence is CASSPRQGLYGYTF. CDR3 bases: TGTGCCAGCAGTCCCCGACAGGGGCTCTATGGCTACACCTTC. The V gene is TRBV12-3 or TRBV12-4, the J gene TRBJ1-2; 8 nucleotides align to TRBD1. The CDR3 runs to 14 residues. V lost 5 bases, J lost 4 bases, and 6 bases stayed unmatched.